The 9 T cell receptor beta chains given below trace back to one sample, sequenced in a study of blood T cell repertoires in COVID-19. The repertoire was sequenced with immunoSEQ multiplex PCR; TCRdb's copy has only in-frame clones and lacks some. The table has approximately 210,000 clones, around 82% seen once. The source material was PBMCs or T cells enriched from blood (not recorded which). These receptors originate from a woman aged 45-59 years with acute COVID-19.

V usage is TRBV6-6 and J usage is TRBJ1-5; D call uncertain. The CDR3 runs 15 residues. Germline V CDR1 and CDR2: MNHNY, SVGAGI (reference sequence). Trimming left V 7 bases short and J 1 base short, with 14 bases between. CDR3 amino acids: CASTPLAGSNQPQHF. The DNA for the CDR3 is TGTGCCAGCACCCCCCTCGCCGGGAGCAATCAGCCCCAGCATTTT.

The chain is built from TRBV7-5 and TRBJ1-1. TRBV7-5 is described as a pseudogene. The CDR3 is 14 amino acids. The CDR3 loop is CVRTPRGGRTEAFF. The CDR3 DNA is TGTGTCAGAACCCCCCGCGGGGGTCGCACTGAAGCTTTCTTT.

J is TRBJ1-1 and V is TRBV2, with 7 bases that match TRBD1. CDR1 is SNHLY, CDR2 FYNNEI, per germline. J gave up 3 bases and V 5 bases, and 12 bases lay outside the gene matches. This CDR3 region has 16 residues. CDR3 sequence: CASSQNRGSTYTEAFF. The CDR3 nucleotides are TGTGCCAGCAGTCAAAACAGGGGAAGTACTTACACTGAAGCTTTCTTT. Full variable domain (remainder filled in from reference TRBV2 and TRBJ1-1): EPEVTQTPSHQVTQMGQEVILRCVPISNHLYFYWYRQILGQKVEFLVSFYNNEISEKSEIFDDQFSVERPDGSNFTLKIRSTKLEDSAMYFCASSQNRGSTYTEAFFGQGTRLTVV.

This clone showed up just a few times. The chain recombines TRBV4-3 with TRBJ1-5, with 8 bases that match TRBD1. Per the germline V gene, CDR1 is LGHNA and CDR2 is YSLEER. CDR3 length: 15 amino acids. After removal of 0 bases from V and 4 bases from J, the junction contained 2 bases not matched to a gene. The CDR3 nucleotides are TGCGCCAGCAGCCAAGAGTGGACAGGGAATCAGCCCCAGCATTTT. It codes for CASSQEWTGNQPQHF.

This clone was seen a handful of times. This chain connects TRBV19 to TRBJ1-2; D unclear. The CDR3 consists of 13 residues. Between the trimmed V and J ends, which lost 4 bases and 4 bases, there was a span of 10 bases. Germline loops: CDR1 LNHDA, CDR2 SQIVND (reference sequence). As DNA, the CDR3 is TGTGCCAGTAGTACCGACAACCGCTATGGCTACACCTTC. Encoded protein: CASSTDNRYGYTF.

This chain uses TRBV7-2 with TRBJ1-1; TRBD1 matches at 10 bases. The germline V gene has CDR1 SGHTA and CDR2 FQGNSA. V shed 4 bases and J 4 bases; nucleotides not matched to a gene: 12. The CDR3 sequence is 17 residues long. The CDR3 region has the DNA TGTGCCAGCAGCTCTCGGACAGGGGGTTTTGTTGTCACTGAAGCTTTCTTT. Translated: CASSSRTGGFVVTEAFF.

The chain links TRBV2 to TRBJ2-3, with 8 bases lining up with TRBD2. Losses at the gene ends were 2 bases for V and 2 bases for J; bases not matched to a gene: 6. Per germline, CDR1 SNHLY and CDR2 FYNNEI. There are 16 residues in the CDR3. The CDR3 DNA reads TGTGCCAGCAGTGAAAGTTCGACTAGCGCCACAGATACGCAGTATTTT. Amino acids: CASSESSTSATDTQYF.

The chain uses TRBV7-2 and TRBJ1-2, with D unresolved. Germline values: CDR1 SGHTA, CDR2 FQGNSA. The CDR3 runs to 14 residues. V was shortened by 5 bases and J by 4 bases, with 14 bases between the two germline ends. The CDR3 loop reads CASSHQQTPYGYTF. Here the CDR3 DNA reads TGTGCCAGCAGCCACCAGCAGACTCCCTATGGCTACACCTTC.

This clone was counted between two and nine times. The chain uses TRBV4-2 and TRBJ2-1, with 8 bases matching TRBD2. The CDR3 contains 15 residues. Germline V gene sequence: CDR1 LGHNA, CDR2 YNFKEQ. The V and J ends lost 2 bases and 6 bases, in that order; junction bases with no gene match: 6. CDR3: CASSQLGLEANEQFF. CDR3 in DNA: TGTGCCAGCAGCCAACTGGGACTAGAGGCCAATGAGCAGTTCTTC.